These 10 T cell receptor beta chains originate from one sample sequenced in a study of blood T cell repertoires in COVID-19. Data came from immunoSEQ multiplex PCR; TCRdb stores just in-frame clones and leaves some out. The sample shows 85,000 to 100,000 clones, approximately 86% of them seen only once. The sequenced material came from peripheral blood. Every receptor here comes from a man aged 50 to 60 with COVID-19, enrolled during active disease.

The chain recombines TRBV4-1 with TRBJ2-2; TRBD1 aligns across 12 bases. V was clipped by 2 bases and J by 4 bases; unmatched bases: 17. Germline V gene lookup returns CDR1 MGHRA and CDR2 YSYEKL. This CDR3 comprises 21 residues. This CDR3 reads CASSQRGHGTGGSTGTGELFF. The CDR3 bases are TGCGCCAGCAGCCAACGGGGGCACGGGACAGGGGGCTCTACGGGCACCGGGGAGCTGTTTTTT.

The table lists this clone with a count of one. The genes are TRBV7-8 and TRBJ1-6, with D unclear. The CDR3 runs 12 residues. V shed 6 bases and J shed 7 bases, with 7 bases lying between them. Germline V gene data show CDR1 as SGHVS and CDR2 as FQNEAQ. The CDR3 is CASSLRNSPLHF. CDR3 in DNA: TGTGCCAGCAGTCTACGGAATTCACCCCTCCACTTT.

J is TRBJ2-3 and V is TRBV3-1 (or the pseudogene TRBV3-2), with TRBD2 matching over 14 bases. V gave up 4 bases and J gave up 5 bases; unmatched junction bases: 5. Germline assignment: CDR1 LGHDT and CDR2 YNNKEL (reference sequence). The CDR3 spans 16 residues. CDR3 amino acids: CASSRLAGGAGDTQYF. For the CDR3, the DNA is TGTGCCAGCAGCCGACTAGCGGGGGGGGCGGGAGATACGCAGTATTTT.

The chain links TRBV7-3 to TRBJ1-1; 8 bases match TRBD1. V gave up 5 bases and J gave up 3 bases; unmatched junction bases: 8. The germline gives CDR1 SGHTA, CDR2 FQGTGA. The length of the CDR3 is 15 residues. Written as DNA, the CDR3 is TGTGCCAGCAGCCCCCAGGGGGCCCCAGACACTGAAGCTTTCTTT. Encoded protein: CASSPQGAPDTEAFF.

The chain combines TRBV29-1 with TRBJ2-7; 7 nucleotides agree with TRBD1. V was clipped by 8 bases and J by 4 bases; unmatched bases: 8. The CDR3 runs 12 residues. CDR1 is SQVTM, CDR2 ANQGSEA, per germline. The CDR3 DNA reads TGCAGCACTCGGGACAGCAAATACGAGCAGTACTTC. It codes for CSTRDSKYEQYF.

This clone was seen a single time. The chain combines TRBV6-5 with TRBJ2-1; D gene unclear. Trimming cost V 6 bases and J 4 bases, with 10 bases left between them. This CDR3 contains 13 residues. Germline CDR1 is MNHEY and CDR2 is SVGAGI. The chain's CDR3 is CASRAPKYNEQFF. The CDR3, as DNA: TGTGCCAGCAGAGCTCCTAAGTACAATGAGCAGTTCTTC.

The chain is built from TRBV29-1 and TRBJ1-2, with TRBD1 matching 8 bases. CDR3 length: 13 amino acids. Germline CDR1 and CDR2: SQVTM and ANQGSEA. V shed 7 bases and J 0 bases; nucleotides not matched to a gene: 4. The DNA of the CDR3 is TGCAGCGCTGGACAGGGACCTAACTATGGCTACACCTTC. This codes for CSAGQGPNYGYTF.

The rearrangement joins TRBV2 to TRBJ1-2; 7 bases map to TRBD1. The V gene's germline CDR1 is SNHLY and CDR2 FYNNEI. The length of the CDR3 is 14 residues. V lost 2 bases and J lost 4; bases outside the gene matches: 4. This CDR3 is CASSESTGTYGYTF. The DNA for the CDR3 is TGTGCCAGCAGTGAATCGACAGGGACCTATGGCTACACCTTC.

The chain joins TRBV20-1 to TRBJ2-7, with a weak D call TRBD2 (6 bases). Germline V lookup: CDR1 DFQATT, CDR2 SNEGSKA (reference sequence). The length of the CDR3 is 16 residues. Trimming removed 3 bases from V and 2 bases from J, with 20 bases in between. The CDR3, as DNA: TGCAGTGCTAGTGATTGGAGGCGGGGAGATACCTACGAGCAGTACTTC. Translated: CSASDWRRGDTYEQYF.

The chain recombines TRBV13 with TRBJ1-2; TRBD1 matches 9 bases. V dropped 4 bases and J dropped 3; count of bases not matched to a gene: 6. This CDR3 is 15 amino acids long. Germline V lookup: CDR1 PRHDT, CDR2 FYEKMQ (reference sequence). CDR3 amino acids: CASSSTGTGYYGYTF. DNA for the CDR3: TGTGCCAGCAGCTCGACCGGGACAGGGTACTATGGCTACACCTTC.